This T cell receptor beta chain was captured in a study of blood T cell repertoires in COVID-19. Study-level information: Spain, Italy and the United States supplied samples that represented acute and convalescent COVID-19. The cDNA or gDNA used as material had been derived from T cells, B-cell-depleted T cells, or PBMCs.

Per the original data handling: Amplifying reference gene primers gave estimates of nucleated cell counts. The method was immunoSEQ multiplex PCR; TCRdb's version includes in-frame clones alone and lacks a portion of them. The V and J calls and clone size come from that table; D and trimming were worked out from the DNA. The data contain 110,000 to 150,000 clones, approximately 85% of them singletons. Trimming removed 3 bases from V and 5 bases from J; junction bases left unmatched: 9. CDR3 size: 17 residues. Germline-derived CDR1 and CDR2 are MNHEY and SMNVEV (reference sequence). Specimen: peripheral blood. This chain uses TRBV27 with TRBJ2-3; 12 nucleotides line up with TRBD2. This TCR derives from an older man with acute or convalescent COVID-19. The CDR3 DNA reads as TGTGCCAGCAGTTTTCTGAAGAGGGGACTAGCGGGAGATACGCAGTATTTT. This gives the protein CASSFLKRGLAGDTQYF.